The 32 T cell receptor beta chains presented below share a single source sample, sequenced in a study of neurological immune-mediated disorders. MiXCR was run by TCRdb on the 5' RACE reads, yielding one entry per CDR3 protein. The sample holds some 21,000 distinct CDR3 sequences, roughly 15% seen once. The sequencing sample was made of PBMCs. The receptors derive from a female donor with HTLV-1-associated myelopathy (HAM/TSP).

This clonotype was counted many times. DNA for the CDR3: TGTGCCAGCAGCCGTAGCGGGGGCTCGAACACCGGGGAGCTGTTTTTT. Its translation is CASSRSGGSNTGELFF. The rearrangement joins TRBV7-6 to TRBJ2-2; TRBD2 matches at 9 bases. This CDR3 is 16 amino acids long. J was trimmed by 0 bases and V by 5 bases; bases with no gene match: 4. Germline CDR1 reads SGHVS; CDR2 reads FNYEAQ.

The sample holds many counts of this clonotype. The chain combines TRBV29-1 with TRBJ2-1; TRBD2 matches at 7 bases. Germline CDR1 and CDR2: SQVTM and ANQGSEA. The CDR3 is 18 amino acids. V was clipped by 2 bases and J by 5 bases; unmatched bases: 18. Written as DNA, the CDR3 is TGCAGCGTTGAAACGCGGGAGCGGGGACGCGGGGTAGACAATGAGCAGTTCTTC. Its translation is CSVETRERGRGVDNEQFF.

This clonotype was recorded many times. The chain is built from TRBV20-1 and TRBJ1-1; TRBD1 matches 7 bases. Per the germline V gene, CDR1 is DFQATT and CDR2 is SNEGSKA (reference sequence). The CDR3 totals 14 residues. The junction had 6 bases not matched to a gene; V was cut back by 0 bases and J by 5 bases. DNA of the CDR3: TGCAGTGCTAGAGACAACAGGGGTGGAACTGAAGCTTTCTTT. This sequence encodes CSARDNRGGTEAFF.

This clonotype was picked up many times. DNA of the CDR3: TGTGCCAGCAGCTCCCAGGGACTAGCGGGAGATGAGCAGTTCTTC. This gives the protein CASSSQGLAGDEQFF. The rearrangement joins TRBV7-9 to TRBJ2-1, with TRBD2 matching over 14 bases. The V gene end was trimmed by 4 bases and the J gene end by 8 bases; junction bases not matched to a gene: 4. Per germline, CDR1 SEHNR and CDR2 FQNEAQ (reference sequence). The CDR3 is made up of 15 amino acids.

A single count supports this clonotype. The chain joins TRBV5-1 to TRBJ2-1, with 10 bases identical to TRBD2. The CDR3 sequence is 14 residues long. J gave up 4 bases and V 8 bases, and 6 bases lay outside the gene matches. The germline V gene has CDR1 SGHRS and CDR2 YFSETQ. This CDR3 is CASSGLAVYNEQFF. The CDR3 DNA is TGCGCCAGTTCCGGACTAGCGGTGTACAATGAGCAGTTCTTC.

This clonotype was counted many times. V usage is TRBV3-1 and J usage is TRBJ2-1, with 11 bases lining up with TRBD2. CDR1 is LGHDT, CDR2 YNNKEL, per germline (reference sequence). The CDR3 has 17 amino acids. After removal of 4 bases from V and 5 bases from J, the junction contained 10 bases not matched to a gene. The CDR3 spells CASSRNVAGGGHNEQFF. In DNA, the CDR3 is TGTGCCAGCAGCCGGAACGTAGCGGGAGGGGGGCACAATGAGCAGTTCTTC.

The table lists this clonotype with many counts. The V and J genes are TRBV12-3 or TRBV12-4 and TRBJ1-4; D remains unclear. CDR3 length equals 13 residues. The V and J ends lost 6 bases and 5 bases respectively, with 10 bases between them. Written as DNA, the CDR3 is TGTGCCAGCAGCATCGGTACCAATGAAAAACTGTTTTTT. This translates into CASSIGTNEKLFF.

In its sample, this clonotype was seen many times. The CDR3 DNA reads as TGTGCCAGCAGTTTGCGCTGGGAGGATACGCAGTATTTT. It yields the protein CASSLRWEDTQYF. This sequence joins TRBV27 and TRBJ2-3; perhaps TRBD2 as D (5 bases). The CDR3 spans 13 residues. The V gene lost 3 bases and the J gene lost 6 bases, with 10 bases spanning the gap. CDR1 is MNHEY and CDR2 is SMNVEV in the germline V gene (reference sequence).

This clonotype was seen repeatedly, ten times or more. The J gene is TRBJ2-3, the V gene TRBV29-1; TRBD2 agrees at 8 bases. V gave up 4 bases and J gave up 2 bases; unmatched junction bases: 14. The length of the CDR3 is 17 residues. Germline CDR1 is SQVTM and CDR2 is ANQGSEA. CDR3 sequence reads: CSVVGLAGGGHTDTQYF. The CDR3 nucleotides are TGCAGCGTTGTAGGCCTAGCGGGTGGGGGACACACAGATACGCAGTATTTT.

This clonotype was seen ten or more times. The V call is TRBV6-5, the J call TRBJ2-2; TRBD1 aligns across 8 bases. Germline V CDR1 and CDR2: MNHEY, SVGAGI. Germline trimming cut 5 bases from V and 9 bases from J; bases unmatched to any gene: 8. The CDR3 extends over 14 amino acids. The CDR3: CASSKVQGARELFF. Written as DNA, the CDR3 is TGTGCCAGCAGTAAAGTTCAGGGGGCCCGGGAGCTGTTTTTT.

This clonotype was observed a few times. The V gene is TRBV6-1, the J gene TRBJ1-1, with no clear D. The germline V and J ends were trimmed by 9 bases and 2 bases, with 22 bases remaining between them. The CDR3 extends over 16 amino acids. Germline loops: CDR1 MNHNS, CDR2 SASEGT. This CDR3 is CASKDGLITSNTEAFF. The CDR3 DNA follows: TGTGCCAGTAAGGACGGGCTTATTACATCCAACACTGAAGCTTTCTTT.

The V and J genes are TRBV10-2 and TRBJ2-1; 11 positions match TRBD2. Germline CDR1 reads WSHSY; CDR2 reads SAAADI. Trimming removed 6 bases from V and 5 bases from J; junction bases left unmatched: 3. The CDR3 is 14 residues long. The CDR3 DNA is TGCGCCAGCAGCGAGGGACTAGCGGACAATGAGCAGTTCTTC. It is translated as CASSEGLADNEQFF.

This clonotype is judged large. The rearrangement joins TRBV20-1 to TRBJ2-3; perhaps D is TRBD1 or TRBD2 (5 bases each). CDR1 is DFQATT, CDR2 SNEGSKA, per germline (reference sequence). The V end was cut by 6 bases, the J end by 6 bases, with 22 bases between. The CDR3 loop spans 15 amino acids. DNA of the CDR3: TGCAGTGCCCCGACTCGGGGTAGGGGAAGCGATACGCAGTATTTT. It specifies CSAPTRGRGSDTQYF.

This clonotype appeared many times. The V gene is TRBV5-1, the J gene TRBJ2-7; 10 bases agree with TRBD1. CDR3 length: 14 amino acids. Looked up from germline, CDR1 is SGHRS and CDR2 is YFSETQ. Germline trimming cut 4 bases from V and 4 bases from J; bases unmatched to any gene: 5. The CDR3 DNA follows: TGCGCCAGCAGCGGCCGGGACAGGGGTTACGAGCAGTACTTC. Translating it yields CASSGRDRGYEQYF.

The table lists this clonotype with many counts. This chain uses TRBV24-1 with TRBJ2-2; 9 bases agree with TRBD2. V lost 9 bases and J lost 7; bases outside the gene matches: 8. The CDR3 sequence is 14 residues long. From germline, CDR1 is KGHDR and CDR2 SFDVKD. Here the CDR3 reads CATGTAGGVGELFF. The CDR3 region has the DNA TGTGCCACCGGGACGGCGGGGGGGGTCGGGGAGCTGTTTTTT.

This clonotype occurred many times. CDR3 DNA sequence: TGTGCCACCAGCAGAGGCCCCGGGAGGGGCACCTCTCATGAGCAGTTCTTC. Protein sequence: CATSRGPGRGTSHEQFF. The chain combines TRBV15 with TRBJ2-1; 8 bases are shared with TRBD2. The CDR3 contains 17 residues. After removal of 1 base from V and 8 bases from J, the junction contained 13 bases not matched to a gene. From germline, CDR1 is LNHNV and CDR2 YYDKDF (reference sequence).

DNA of the CDR3: TGTGCCAGCAGTAGTCCAGGGAACACCGGGGAGCTGTTTTTT. As protein: CASSSPGNTGELFF. V usage is TRBV6-5 and J usage is TRBJ2-2; the D is unclear. V was cut by 5 bases and J by 1 base, with 8 bases left in between. The CDR3 length is 14 residues. CDR1 and CDR2 (germline): MNHEY, SVGAGI.

This clonotype was seen repeatedly, ten times or more. Here the CDR3 DNA reads TGCAGTGCCAGACCAAGCGGGAGGGCTAGCACAGATACGCAGTATTTT. It is translated as CSARPSGRASTDTQYF. This chain uses TRBV20-1 with TRBJ2-3; 10 bases align to TRBD2. Trimming took 6 bases from V and 0 from J; bases not matched to a gene: 9. Germline CDR1 is DFQATT and CDR2 is SNEGSKA (reference sequence). The CDR3 consists of 16 residues.

In this sample, this clonotype turned up many times. The gene calls are TRBV19 and TRBJ2-1; the match to TRBD2 covers 10 bases. Trimming cost V 3 bases and J 2 bases; bases outside gene matches: 1. Germline-derived CDR1 and CDR2 are LNHDA and SQIVND (reference sequence). CDR3 length: 15 residues. CDR3 bases: TGTGCCAGTAGTATTACTAGCGGGACCTACAATGAGCAGTTCTTC. Translation gives CASSITSGTYNEQFF.

This clonotype has a handful of counts. V gene TRBV20-1 combines with J gene TRBJ2-7; D ambiguous. The germline CDR1 and CDR2 sequences are DFQATT and SNEGSKA (reference sequence). Trimming removed 1 base from V and 3 bases from J, with 16 bases in between. CDR3 length: 15 residues. The CDR3 DNA reads as TGCAGTGCTAGAGGTGACAAGTATCGAGGCTACGAGCAGTACTTC. It codes for CSARGDKYRGYEQYF.

There are many counts of this clonotype. V usage is TRBV4-3 and J usage is TRBJ1-4; 7 bases are shared with TRBD1. Germline CDR1 reads LGHNA; CDR2 reads YSLEER. Losses at the gene ends were 0 bases for V and 4 bases for J; bases not matched to a gene: 5. The CDR3 has 16 amino acids. CDR3 sequence (DNA): TGCGCCAGCAGCCAAGACGAGGGGGCTAGTAATGAAAAACTGTTTTTT. It yields the protein CASSQDEGASNEKLFF.

In this sample, this clonotype turned up many times. This rearrangement joins TRBV20-1 to TRBJ2-1; D gene uncertain. The V gene's germline CDR1 is DFQATT and CDR2 SNEGSKA (reference sequence). The CDR3 consists of 13 residues. V was trimmed by 5 bases and J by 4 bases, leaving 12 bases between them. The CDR3 bases are TGCAGTGCTCCTGGTCCGATGTACAATGAGCAGTTCTTC. Residues: CSAPGPMYNEQFF.

This clonotype is medium-sized by share. The germline gene is not matched at one end of the junction; a read error may be the cause. The V and J genes are TRBV20-1 and TRBJ1-2; D ambiguous. The CDR3 runs to 12 residues. Germline loops: CDR1 DFQATT, CDR2 SNEGSKA (reference sequence). The CDR3: CSARTVNYVYTF. For the CDR3, the DNA is TGCAGTGCTAGGACGGTGAACTATGTCTACACCTTC.

This clonotype was picked up many times. This chain joins TRBV5-5 and TRBJ1-1; maybe TRBD1 (6 bases). The CDR3 runs 14 residues. Germline V gives CDR1 SGHKS, CDR2 YYEKEE (reference sequence). V lost 7 bases and J lost 1, with 14 bases in between. The CDR3 coding sequence is TGTGCCAGCGGGGATAGGACAGCGAACACTGAAGCTTTCTTT. This translates into CASGDRTANTEAFF.

This clonotype has at least ten counts. The genes are TRBV20-1 and TRBJ1-2; D ambiguous. Germline V gene data show CDR1 as DFQATT and CDR2 as SNEGSKA (reference sequence). The CDR3 length is 14 residues. V shed 3 bases and J shed 2 bases, with 13 bases lying between them. CDR3 amino acids: CSARTRDKNYGYTF. The CDR3 DNA follows: TGCAGTGCTAGGACTAGAGACAAAAACTATGGCTACACCTTC.

This clonotype was picked up many times. The chain carries TRBV6-2 or TRBV6-3 and TRBJ1-5, with 7 bases aligning to TRBD1. Germline values: CDR1 MNHEY, CDR2 SVGEGT. J lost 5 bases, V lost 10 bases, and 8 bases had no gene match. The CDR3 is 13 residues long. For the CDR3, the DNA is TGTGCCAAGGGACAGCAGGAGGATCAGCCCCAGCATTTT. Protein sequence: CAKGQQEDQPQHF.

In this sample, this clonotype turned up many times. This sequence joins TRBV7-8 and TRBJ2-1, with 7 positions matching TRBD1. This CDR3 is 14 amino acids long. The junction had 5 bases not matched to a gene; V was cut back by 5 bases and J by 4 bases. Germline lookup yields CDR1 SGHVS and CDR2 FQNEAQ. Here the CDR3 DNA reads TGTGCCAGCAGCCCAGGGGGTGCGTACAATGAGCAGTTCTTC. Residues: CASSPGGAYNEQFF.

This clonotype was seen many times. The rearrangement links TRBV20-1 to TRBJ2-1; 10 positions match TRBD2. Trimming took 5 bases from V and 6 from J; bases not matched to a gene: 4. CDR3 length: 13 residues. CDR1 is DFQATT, CDR2 SNEGSKA, per germline (reference sequence). The CDR3 here is CSASSGRFNEQFF. In nucleotides, the CDR3 is TGCAGTGCTTCTAGCGGGAGATTCAATGAGCAGTTCTTC.

This clonotype was recorded at least ten times. This sequence joins TRBV18 and TRBJ2-6; 7 nucleotides agree with TRBD1. After removal of 3 bases from V and 1 base from J, the junction contained 9 bases not matched to a gene. The CDR3 contains 18 residues. Germline V CDR1 and CDR2: KGHSH, LQKENI. CDR3 DNA sequence: TGTGCCAGCTCACCGGTGGGACAGTCCTATTCTGGGGCCAACGTCCTGACTTTC. This translates into CASSPVGQSYSGANVLTF.

The chain couples TRBV20-1 to TRBJ2-3, with 8 bases fitting TRBD2. This CDR3 region has 16 residues. The ends lost 1 base at V and 5 bases at J; junction bases unmatched: 11. The V gene's germline CDR1 is DFQATT and CDR2 SNEGSKA (reference sequence). CDR3 DNA sequence: TGCAGTGCTAGAGGAAGATTGCGGGGGGCACTAGATACGCAGTATTTT. Residues: CSARGRLRGALDTQYF.

This clonotype was recorded many times. The CDR3 region has the DNA TGTGCCAGCAGTTCAGGATTATGGGGCGAGCAGTACTTC. Translation gives CASSSGLWGEQYF. The chain joins TRBV7-2 to TRBJ2-7; no clear D gene. Germline CDR1 and CDR2: SGHTA and FQGNSA. The CDR3 sequence is 13 residues long. V was trimmed by 6 bases and J by 6 bases, leaving 15 bases between them.

This clonotype was counted many times. The gene calls are TRBV3-1 and TRBJ2-1; D is unresolved. Trimming took off 4 bases at V and 5 bases at J, with 15 bases between the two ends. CDR1 is LGHDT, CDR2 YNNKEL, per germline (reference sequence). CDR3 size: 15 residues. CDR3 in amino acids: CASSLPGVKNNEQFF. In DNA, the CDR3 is TGTGCCAGCAGCCTGCCGGGCGTGAAAAACAATGAGCAGTTCTTC.